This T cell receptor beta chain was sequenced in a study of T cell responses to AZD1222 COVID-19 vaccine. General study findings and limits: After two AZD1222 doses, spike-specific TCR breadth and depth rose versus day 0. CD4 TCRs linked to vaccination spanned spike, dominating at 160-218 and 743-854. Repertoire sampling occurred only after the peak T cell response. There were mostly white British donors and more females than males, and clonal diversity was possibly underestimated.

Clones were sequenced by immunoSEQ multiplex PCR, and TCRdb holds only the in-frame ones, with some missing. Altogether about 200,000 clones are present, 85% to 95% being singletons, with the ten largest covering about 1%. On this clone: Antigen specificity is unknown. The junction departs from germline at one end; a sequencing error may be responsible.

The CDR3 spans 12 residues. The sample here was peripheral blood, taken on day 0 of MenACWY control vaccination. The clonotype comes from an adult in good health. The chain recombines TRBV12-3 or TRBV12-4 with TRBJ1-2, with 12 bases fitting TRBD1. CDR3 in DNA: TGTGCCAGCAGGCCGGGACAGGGGGCCCTTCTCTTC. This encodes CASRPGQGALLF.